A selection of T cell receptor beta chains follows, all from one sample in a study of cytomegalovirus exposure and HLA in healthy donors. Some clones are missing from TCRdb's copy, which holds only in-frame ones; the method was immunoSEQ multiplex PCR. The repertoire consists of 150,000 to 200,000 clones, with around 86% occurring once and the leading ten covering under 1%. Sequenced input: PBMCs. The source is a girl aged 2 to 10 in good health and CMV-seropositive. CDR3s include the opening cysteine and the closing phenylalanine or tryptophan. A D gene is named only where the DNA matches it firmly. Size is omitted from some rows. Given values are once, few, many or a class for expanded clones.

len	abundance	v_gene	j_gene	d_gene	CDR3nt	CDR3aa
14	NA	TRBV4-1	TRBJ1-2	NA	TGCGCCAGCAGCCAAGTATCGGGAAACTATGGCTACACCTTC	CASSQVSGNYGYTF
15	NA	TRBV5-4	TRBJ1-2	NA	TGTGCCAGCAGCTTCGGTTCCGGCCAGGGGTATGGCTACACCTTC	CASSFGSGQGYGYTF
11	NA	TRBV2	TRBJ2-5	NA	TGTGCCAGCAAGGCGGGAGAGACCCAGTACTTC	CASKAGETQYF
15	NA	TRBV4-1	TRBJ1-5	NA	TGCGCCAGCAGCCAAGTAACGGGGAGCAATCAGCCCCAGCATTTT	CASSQVTGSNQPQHF
14	NA	TRBV5-1	TRBJ2-1	TRBD2	TGCGCCAGCAGCCCCGGGACTAGGGGTAATGAGCAGTTCTTC	CASSPGTRGNEQFF
14	NA	TRBV7-9	TRBJ1-1	NA	TGTGCCAGCAGCTTAACCCGAGTAGTATCCGAAGCTTTCTTT	CASSLTRVVSEAFF
14	NA	TRBV6-1	TRBJ1-4	TRBD1	TGTGCCAGCAGGCGGGACAGGCACAATGAAAAACTGTTTTTT	CASRRDRHNEKLFF
17	few	TRBV10-3	TRBJ2-1	TRBD2	TGTGCCATCAGTCGTTTGAATATAGCGGGAGCGCGTGGTGAGCAGTTCTTC	CAISRLNIAGARGEQFF
16	NA	TRBV7-2	TRBJ2-7	TRBD1	TGTGCCAGCAGCTTAGAGGCAGGGGGCTTCTCCTACGAGCAGTACTTC	CASSLEAGGFSYEQYF
14	NA	TRBV7-9	TRBJ2-5	TRBD1	TGTGCCAGCAGCTTGGACAGGGCAAAAGAGACCCAGTACTTC	CASSLDRAKETQYF
14	NA	TRBV6-6	TRBJ1-1	TRBD1	TGTGCCAGCAGTTGGCCCGGGACAGGTAATGAAGCTTTCTTT	CASSWPGTGNEAFF
15	NA	TRBV10-1	TRBJ2-7	NA	TGCGCCAGCAGTGAGCGGCAGGGAAAAGGGTACGAGCAGTACTTC	CASSERQGKGYEQYF
15	NA	TRBV5-4	TRBJ2-3	NA	TGTGCCAGCAGCCTAGATAGGGTAGGGGGAGATACGCAGTATTTT	CASSLDRVGGDTQYF
15	NA	TRBV30	TRBJ1-6	NA	TGTGCCTGGAGCGCTCGTCGGGAGCCTAATTCACCCCTCCACTTT	CAWSARREPNSPLHF
13	NA	TRBV10-3	TRBJ2-3	NA	TGTGCCATCAGGGGCAGATACACAGATACGCAGTATTTT	CAIRGRYTDTQYF
15	NA	TRBV5-1	TRBJ1-4	TRBD1	TGCGCCAGCAGCGGCGGGACAGCGGATTACGAAAAACTGTTTTTT	CASSGGTADYEKLFF
11	NA	TRBV6-1	TRBJ1-2	TRBD1	TGTGCCAGCGACAGGGGGCTAGGCTACACCTTC	CASDRGLGYTF
12	NA	TRBV5-4	TRBJ2-1	NA	TGTGCCAGCAGCCGGAGGGGCAATGAGCAGTTCTTC	CASSRRGNEQFF
13	NA	TRBV13	TRBJ1-1	TRBD1	TGTGCCAGCAGCTTAACAGGGGGGACTGAAGCTTTCTTT	CASSLTGGTEAFF
14	few	TRBV7-9	TRBJ1-1	NA	TGTGCCAGCAGCTTCGGTTCGGTGGACACTGAAGCTTTCTTT	CASSFGSVDTEAFF
14	NA	TRBV9	TRBJ2-5	NA	TGTGCCAGCAGCCCCGACCCCAGGGAAGAGACCCAGTACTTC	CASSPDPREETQYF
16	NA	TRBV19	TRBJ2-3	TRBD1	TGTGCCAGTAGTACGCCTCCGGGACAGGGCCCAGATACGCAGTATTTT	CASSTPPGQGPDTQYF
14	NA	TRBV6-1	TRBJ2-3	TRBD2	TGTGCCAGCCGCCGGCGGGCGGGGGGAGATACGCAGTATTTT	CASRRRAGGDTQYF
14	NA	TRBV5-4	TRBJ2-5	TRBD1	TGTGCCAGCAGCCAGCCGGACAGGGAAGAGACCCAGTACTTC	CASSQPDREETQYF
16	NA	TRBV28	TRBJ2-5	TRBD2	TGTGCCAGCCTGGGTCTGACAGCGGGAGGGCTGGAGACCCAGTACTTC	CASLGLTAGGLETQYF
16	NA	TRBV6-6	TRBJ1-2	TRBD1	TGTGCCAGCAGTTACTCGAGAGGGACAGGCCCTATTGGCTACACCTTC	CASSYSRGTGPIGYTF
13	once	TRBV6-1	TRBJ1-2	TRBD1	TGTGCCAGCAGCAGGGGGCTTCCCTATGGCTACACCTTC	CASSRGLPYGYTF
15	NA	TRBV6-1	TRBJ2-3	TRBD2	TGTGCCAGCATTTCCCGACTAGCGGGAGAGGATACGCAGTATTTT	CASISRLAGEDTQYF
14	NA	TRBV6-5	TRBJ2-3	NA	TGTGCCAGCAGCCGGACAGAAAGCACAGATACGCAGTATTTT	CASSRTESTDTQYF
17	NA	TRBV19	TRBJ2-4	TRBD2	TGTGCCACCCAGGACACCGGGGACTACTTAGCCAAAAACATTCAGTACTTC	CATQDTGDYLAKNIQYF
13	few	TRBV7-2	TRBJ2-5	NA	TGTGCCAGCAGCTTAGCGGGCCGGGAGACCCAGTACTTC	CASSLAGRETQYF
16	NA	TRBV5-1	TRBJ2-1	TRBD2	TGCGCCAGCAGCTTGGTACGCGGGAGTGTCGACAATGAGCAGTTCTTC	CASSLVRGSVDNEQFF
14	NA	TRBV29-1	TRBJ2-5	TRBD1	TGCAGCGTGGTGGGACAGGTTACTCGGGGGACCCAGTACTTC	CSVVGQVTRGTQYF
14	NA	TRBV5-6	TRBJ2-3	TRBD2	TGTGCCAGCAGCATTGGGACTAGCAGCGATACGCAGTATTTT	CASSIGTSSDTQYF
15	NA	TRBV9	TRBJ2-3	NA	TGTGCCAGCAGCGTAATGGGGGGTTCCACAGATACGCAGTATTTT	CASSVMGGSTDTQYF
12	few	TRBV21-1	TRBJ2-5	NA	TGTGCCGGATCAAAACAGGGGGAGACCCAGTACTTC	CAGSKQGETQYF
15	NA	TRBV5-1	TRBJ1-1	TRBD1	TGCGCCAGCAGCACAGGGGGAACGGGGTGGACTGAAGCTTTCTTT	CASSTGGTGWTEAFF
20	NA	TRBV10-3	TRBJ2-3	TRBD2	TGTGCCATCAGTGAGTCTCAGGGACTAGCGGGAGGTATTAGGACAGATACGCAGTATTTT	CAISESQGLAGGIRTDTQYF
15	NA	TRBV28	TRBJ2-1	TRBD1	TGTGCCAGCAGTCCAGGACAGGGAACCTACAATGAGCAGTTCTTC	CASSPGQGTYNEQFF
13	NA	TRBV7-9	TRBJ2-1	NA	TGTGCCAGCAGCTTAGAACAGCTCAATGAGCAGTTCTTC	CASSLEQLNEQFF
11	NA	TRBV30	TRBJ1-1	NA	TGTGCCTGGAGTGTACGGAGGAGGGCTTTCTTT	CAWSVRRRAFF
14	NA	TRBV11-2	TRBJ2-3	NA	TGTGCCAGCAGCTCCCAGCGTAGCGTGAATACGCAGTATTTT	CASSSQRSVNTQYF
18	NA	TRBV7-6	TRBJ2-7	TRBD1	TGTGCCAGCAGCCCCGGGGTTGGACAGGGGTCGGTAGTGAACGAGCAGTACTTC	CASSPGVGQGSVVNEQYF
16	NA	TRBV28	TRBJ2-2	TRBD1	TGTGCCAGCAGTTTTCCCGGGACAGAGAACACCGGGGAGCTGTTTTTT	CASSFPGTENTGELFF
19	few	TRBV28	TRBJ2-1	NA	TGTGCCAGCAGTTTAAGACCGACGTTTGACACGAGCTCCTACAATGAGCAGTTCTTC	CASSLRPTFDTSSYNEQFF
15	NA	TRBV15	TRBJ1-5	NA	TGTGCCACCAGCAGGGACCCGGGGGAAGGGCAGCCCCAGCATTTT	CATSRDPGEGQPQHF
15	few	TRBV5-4	TRBJ1-1	NA	TGTGCCAGCAGCTCCCGGGAAGGGCTGAACACTGAAGCTTTCTTT	CASSSREGLNTEAFF
17	NA	TRBV28	TRBJ2-5	TRBD2	TGTGCCAGCAGTTTATGGATCGGACTAGCGGCCCAAGAGACCCAGTACTTC	CASSLWIGLAAQETQYF
12	once	TRBV6-5	TRBJ2-7	NA	TGTGCCAGCAGTCGCAACGGCGGGGAGCAGTACTTC	CASSRNGGEQYF
17	NA	TRBV5-1	TRBJ1-6	TRBD1	TGCGCCAGCAGCAAATTCGGGACAGACTCCTATAATTCACCCCTCCACTTT	CASSKFGTDSYNSPLHF
14	few	TRBV5-1	TRBJ2-5	TRBD1	TGCGCCAGCAGCTTGGACAGGGGGCGAGAGACCCAGTACTTC	CASSLDRGRETQYF
16	NA	TRBV27	TRBJ2-7	NA	TGTGCCAGCAGTTCGACCATTGAGAGACGGGGGAGCGAGCAGTACTTC	CASSSTIERRGSEQYF
14	NA	TRBV18	TRBJ2-7	NA	TGTGCCAGCTCACCACGAGGGCAACGCTACGAGCAGTACTTC	CASSPRGQRYEQYF
15	NA	TRBV6-1	TRBJ2-5	TRBD2	TGTGCCAGCTCCTCCTCAGCGGGAGGCCCGGAGACCCAGTACTTC	CASSSSAGGPETQYF
11	NA	TRBV29-1	TRBJ2-1	NA	TGCAGCGTTGAAGATTTGGAGGAGCAGTTCTTC	CSVEDLEEQFF
15	NA	TRBV6-4	TRBJ2-1	TRBD2	TGTGCCAGCAGTGGACTAGCGGGAGGGGAAAGTGAGCAGTTCTTC	CASSGLAGGESEQFF
14	NA	TRBV5-1	TRBJ1-1	TRBD1	TGCGCCAGCAGCTTCCGGGACAGGGGGCCAATAGCTTTCTTT	CASSFRDRGPIAFF